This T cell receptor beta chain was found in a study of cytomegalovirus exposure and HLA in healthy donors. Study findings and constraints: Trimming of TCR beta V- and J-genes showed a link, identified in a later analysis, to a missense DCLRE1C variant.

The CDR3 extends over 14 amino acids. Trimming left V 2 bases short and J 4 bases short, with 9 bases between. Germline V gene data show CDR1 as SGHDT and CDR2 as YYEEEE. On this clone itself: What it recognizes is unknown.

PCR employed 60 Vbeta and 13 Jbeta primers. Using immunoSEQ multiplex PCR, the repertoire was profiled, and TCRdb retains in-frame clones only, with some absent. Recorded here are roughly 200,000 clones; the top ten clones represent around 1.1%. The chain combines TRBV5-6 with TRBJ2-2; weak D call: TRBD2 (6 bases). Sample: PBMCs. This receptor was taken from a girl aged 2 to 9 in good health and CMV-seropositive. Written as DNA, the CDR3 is TGTGCCAGCAGCTTTGGGACTTTCACCGGGGAGCTGTTTTTT. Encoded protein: CASSFGTFTGELFF.